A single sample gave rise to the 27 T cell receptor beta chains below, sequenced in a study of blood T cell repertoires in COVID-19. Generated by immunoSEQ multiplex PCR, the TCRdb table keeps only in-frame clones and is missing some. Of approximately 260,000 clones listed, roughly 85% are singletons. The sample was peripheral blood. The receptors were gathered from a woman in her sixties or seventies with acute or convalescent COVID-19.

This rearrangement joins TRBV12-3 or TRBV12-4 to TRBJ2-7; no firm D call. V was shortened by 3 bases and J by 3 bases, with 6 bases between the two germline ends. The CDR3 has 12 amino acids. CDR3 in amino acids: CASSFSGYEQYF. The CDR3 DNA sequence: TGTGCCAGCAGTTTTTCCGGCTACGAGCAGTACTTC.

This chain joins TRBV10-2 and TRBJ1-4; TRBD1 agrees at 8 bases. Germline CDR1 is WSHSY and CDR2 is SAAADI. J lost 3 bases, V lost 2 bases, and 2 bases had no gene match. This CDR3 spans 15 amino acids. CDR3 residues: CASSEQGAANEKLFF. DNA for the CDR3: TGCGCCAGCAGTGAGCAGGGGGCGGCTAATGAAAAACTGTTTTTT.

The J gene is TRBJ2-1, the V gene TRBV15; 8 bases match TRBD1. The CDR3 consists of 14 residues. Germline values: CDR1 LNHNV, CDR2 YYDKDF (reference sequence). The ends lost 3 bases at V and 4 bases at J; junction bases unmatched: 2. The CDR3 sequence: CATSRDRVYNEQFF. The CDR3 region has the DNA TGTGCCACCAGCAGGGACAGGGTTTACAATGAGCAGTTCTTC.

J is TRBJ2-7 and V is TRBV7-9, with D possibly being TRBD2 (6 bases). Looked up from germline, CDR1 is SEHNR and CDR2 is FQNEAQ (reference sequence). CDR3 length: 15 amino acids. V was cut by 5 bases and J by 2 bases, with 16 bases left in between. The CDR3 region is CASSTPGLPPYEQYF. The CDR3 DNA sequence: TGTGCCAGCAGCACCCCTGGACTACCGCCCTACGAGCAGTACTTC. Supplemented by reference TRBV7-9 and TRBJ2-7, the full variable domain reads DTGVSQNPRHKITKRGQNVTFRCDPISEHNRLYWYRQTLGQGPEFLTYFQNEAQLEKSRLLSDRFSAERPKGSFSTLEIQRTEQGDSAMYLCASSTPGLPPYEQYFGPGTRLTVT.

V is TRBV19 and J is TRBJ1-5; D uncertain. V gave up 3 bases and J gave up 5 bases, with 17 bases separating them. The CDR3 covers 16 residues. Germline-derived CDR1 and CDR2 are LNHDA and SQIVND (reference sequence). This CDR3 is CASSIRGSFEDQPQHF. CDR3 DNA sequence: TGTGCCAGTAGTATTCGTGGTTCGTTCGAGGATCAGCCCCAGCATTTT.

The CDR3 region is CASSSPLGRLNSGNTIYF. Here the CDR3 DNA reads TGTGCCAGCAGTTCCCCACTAGGACGGCTGAACTCTGGAAACACCATATATTTT. The V and J genes are TRBV6-2 or TRBV6-3 and TRBJ1-3, with D hard to call. The CDR3 is 18 amino acids. V dropped 4 bases and J dropped 0 bases, with 19 bases sitting between them. Germline lookup yields CDR1 MNHEY and CDR2 SVGEGT.

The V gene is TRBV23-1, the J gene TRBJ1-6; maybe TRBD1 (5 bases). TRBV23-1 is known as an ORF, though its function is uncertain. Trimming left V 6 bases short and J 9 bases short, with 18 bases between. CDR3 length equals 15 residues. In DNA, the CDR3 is TGCGCCAGCAGGGGGCCGGCGGGATTCCCTTCACCCCTCCACTTT. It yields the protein CASRGPAGFPSPLHF.

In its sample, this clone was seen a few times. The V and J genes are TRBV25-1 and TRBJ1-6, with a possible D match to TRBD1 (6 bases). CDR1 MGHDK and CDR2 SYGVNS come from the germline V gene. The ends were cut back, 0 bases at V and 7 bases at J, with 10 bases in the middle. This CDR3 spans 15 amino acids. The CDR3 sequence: CASSEYTGYNSPLHF. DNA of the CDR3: TGTGCCAGCAGTGAATATACAGGGTACAATTCACCCCTCCACTTT.

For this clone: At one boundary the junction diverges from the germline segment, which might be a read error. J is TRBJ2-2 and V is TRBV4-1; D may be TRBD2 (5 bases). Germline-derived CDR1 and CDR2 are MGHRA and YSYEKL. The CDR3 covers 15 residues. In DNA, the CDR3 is TGCGCCAGCAGGCGCGAGACTGGGAGAACCGGGGAGCTATTTTTT. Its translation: CASRRETGRTGELFF.

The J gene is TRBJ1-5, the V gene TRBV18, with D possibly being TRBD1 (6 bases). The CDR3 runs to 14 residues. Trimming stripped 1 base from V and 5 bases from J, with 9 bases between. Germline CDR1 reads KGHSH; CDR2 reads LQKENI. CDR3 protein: CASSPQQGHQPQHF. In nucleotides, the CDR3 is TGTGCCAGCTCACCACAACAGGGACATCAGCCCCAGCATTTT. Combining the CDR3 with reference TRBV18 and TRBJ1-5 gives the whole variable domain NAGVMQNPRHLVRRRGQEARLRCSPMKGHSHVYWYRQLPEEGLKFMVYLQKENIIDESGMPKERFSAEFPKEGPSILRIQQVVRGDSAAYFCASSPQQGHQPQHFGDGTRLSIL.

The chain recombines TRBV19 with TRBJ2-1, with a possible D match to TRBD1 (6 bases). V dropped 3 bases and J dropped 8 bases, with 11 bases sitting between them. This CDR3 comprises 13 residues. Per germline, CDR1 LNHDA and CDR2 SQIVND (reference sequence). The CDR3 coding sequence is TGTGCCAGTAGTATCGCCAGGGGTGATGAGCAGTTCTTC. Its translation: CASSIARGDEQFF.

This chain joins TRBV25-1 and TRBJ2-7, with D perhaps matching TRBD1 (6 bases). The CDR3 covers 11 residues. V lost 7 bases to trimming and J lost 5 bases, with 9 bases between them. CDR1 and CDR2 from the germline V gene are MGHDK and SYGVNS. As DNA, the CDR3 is TGTGCCAGCATGGGGACAAACGAGCAGTACTTC. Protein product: CASMGTNEQYF.

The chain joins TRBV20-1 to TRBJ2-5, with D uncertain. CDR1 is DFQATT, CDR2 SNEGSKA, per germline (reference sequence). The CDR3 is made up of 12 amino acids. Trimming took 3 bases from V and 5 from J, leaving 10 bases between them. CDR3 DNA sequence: TGCAGTGCTAGTGAGGAGATGGAGACCCAGTACTTC. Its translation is CSASEEMETQYF.

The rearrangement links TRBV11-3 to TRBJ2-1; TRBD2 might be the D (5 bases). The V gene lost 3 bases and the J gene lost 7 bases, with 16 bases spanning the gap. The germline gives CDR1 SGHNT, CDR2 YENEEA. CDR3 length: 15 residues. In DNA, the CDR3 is TGTGCCAGCAGCTTGTCGGCGGGCCCGGGAAATGAGCAGTTCTTC. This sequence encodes CASSLSAGPGNEQFF.

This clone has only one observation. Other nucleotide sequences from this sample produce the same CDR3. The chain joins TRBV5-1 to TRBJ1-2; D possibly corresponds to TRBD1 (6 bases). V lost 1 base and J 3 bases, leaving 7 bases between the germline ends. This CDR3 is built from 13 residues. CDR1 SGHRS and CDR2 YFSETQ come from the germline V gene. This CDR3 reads CASSLKGDYGYTF. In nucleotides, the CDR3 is TGCGCCAGCAGCTTGAAGGGGGACTATGGCTACACCTTC.

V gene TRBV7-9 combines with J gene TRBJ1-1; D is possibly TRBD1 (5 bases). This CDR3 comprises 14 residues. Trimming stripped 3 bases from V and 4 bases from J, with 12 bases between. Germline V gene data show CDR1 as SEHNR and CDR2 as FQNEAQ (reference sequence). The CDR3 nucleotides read TGTGCCAGCAGCTTTGGCAGGGAAAGCACTGAAGCTTTCTTT. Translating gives CASSFGRESTEAFF.

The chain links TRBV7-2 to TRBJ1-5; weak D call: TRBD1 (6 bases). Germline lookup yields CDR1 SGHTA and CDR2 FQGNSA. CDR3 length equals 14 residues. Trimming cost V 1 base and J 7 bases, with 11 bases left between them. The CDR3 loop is CASSLGTAGQPQHF. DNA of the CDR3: TGTGCCAGCAGCTTAGGGACAGCTGGGCAGCCCCAGCATTTT.

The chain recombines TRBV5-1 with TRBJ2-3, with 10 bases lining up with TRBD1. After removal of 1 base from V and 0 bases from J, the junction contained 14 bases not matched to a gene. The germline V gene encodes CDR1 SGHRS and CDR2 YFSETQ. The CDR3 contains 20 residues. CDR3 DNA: TGCGCCAGCAGCTTGCAGCCTCCGGGACAGGGGTTGGGGAGCACAGATACGCAGTATTTT. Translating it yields CASSLQPPGQGLGSTDTQYF.

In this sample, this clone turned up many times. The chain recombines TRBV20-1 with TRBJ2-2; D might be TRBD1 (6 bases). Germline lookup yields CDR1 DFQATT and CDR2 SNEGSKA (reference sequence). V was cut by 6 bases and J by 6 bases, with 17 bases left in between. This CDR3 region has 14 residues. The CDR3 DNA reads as TGCAGTGCCAGTGACAACAGGGATTCCGGGGAGCTGTTTTTT. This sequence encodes CSASDNRDSGELFF.

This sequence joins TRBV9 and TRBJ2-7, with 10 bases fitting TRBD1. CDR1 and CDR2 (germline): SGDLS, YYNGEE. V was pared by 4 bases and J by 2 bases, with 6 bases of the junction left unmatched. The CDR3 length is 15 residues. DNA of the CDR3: TGTGCCAGCAGCCCGGGACAGGGGAGCCCCTACGAGCAGTACTTC. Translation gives CASSPGQGSPYEQYF.

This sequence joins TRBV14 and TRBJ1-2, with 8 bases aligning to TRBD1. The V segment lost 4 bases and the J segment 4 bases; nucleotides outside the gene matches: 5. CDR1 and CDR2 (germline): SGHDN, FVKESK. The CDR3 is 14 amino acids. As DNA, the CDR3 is TGTGCCAGCAGCCTCTCGACAGGGGCCTATGGCTACACCTTC. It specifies CASSLSTGAYGYTF.

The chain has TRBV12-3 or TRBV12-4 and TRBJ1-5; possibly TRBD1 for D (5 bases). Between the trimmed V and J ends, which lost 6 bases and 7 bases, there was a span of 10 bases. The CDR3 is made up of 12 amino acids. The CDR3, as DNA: TGTGCCAGCAGAGGACCAGGGCAGCCCCAGCATTTT. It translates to CASRGPGQPQHF.

Written as DNA, the CDR3 is TGCGCCAGCAGCCAAGAGGTGGGCGTGAAGACCTATGGCTACACCTTC. It codes for CASSQEVGVKTYGYTF. V usage is TRBV4-1 and J usage is TRBJ1-2; unclear D gene. The V gene lost 0 bases and the J gene lost 4 bases, with 15 bases spanning the gap. The CDR3 has 16 amino acids. The germline V gene has CDR1 MGHRA and CDR2 YSYEKL.

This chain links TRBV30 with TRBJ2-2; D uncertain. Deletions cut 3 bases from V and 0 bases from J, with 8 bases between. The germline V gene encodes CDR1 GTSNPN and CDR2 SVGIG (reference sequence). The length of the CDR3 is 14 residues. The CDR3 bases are TGTGCCTGGAGCGTTTCGTCGAACACCGGGGAGCTGTTTTTT. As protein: CAWSVSSNTGELFF.

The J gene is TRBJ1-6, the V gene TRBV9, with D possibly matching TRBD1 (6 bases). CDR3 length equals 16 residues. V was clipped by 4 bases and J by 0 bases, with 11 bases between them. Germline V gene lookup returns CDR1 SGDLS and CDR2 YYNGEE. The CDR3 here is CASSPGDDSYNSPLHF. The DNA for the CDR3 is TGTGCCAGCAGCCCAGGGGACGACTCCTATAATTCACCCCTCCACTTT. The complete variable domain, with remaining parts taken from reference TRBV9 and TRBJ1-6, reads DSGVTQTPKHLITATGQRVTLRCSPRSGDLSVYWYQQSLDQGLQFLIQYYNGEERAKGNILERFSAQQFPDLHSELNLSSLELGDSALYFCASSPGDDSYNSPLHFGNGTRLTVT.

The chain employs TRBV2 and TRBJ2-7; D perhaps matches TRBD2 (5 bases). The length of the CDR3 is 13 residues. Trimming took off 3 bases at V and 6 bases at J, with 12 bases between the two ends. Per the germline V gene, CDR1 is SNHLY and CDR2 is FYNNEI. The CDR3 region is CASSDVGGPEQYF. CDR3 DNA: TGTGCCAGCAGTGATGTAGGAGGACCCGAGCAGTACTTC.

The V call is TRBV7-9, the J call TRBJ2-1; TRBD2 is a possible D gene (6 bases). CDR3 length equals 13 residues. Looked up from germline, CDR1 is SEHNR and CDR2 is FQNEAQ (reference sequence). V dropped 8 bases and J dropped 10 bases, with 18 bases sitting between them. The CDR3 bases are TGTGCCAGCCACCCGGCGGGGAGCGGGGAGCAGTTCTTC. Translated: CASHPAGSGEQFF.